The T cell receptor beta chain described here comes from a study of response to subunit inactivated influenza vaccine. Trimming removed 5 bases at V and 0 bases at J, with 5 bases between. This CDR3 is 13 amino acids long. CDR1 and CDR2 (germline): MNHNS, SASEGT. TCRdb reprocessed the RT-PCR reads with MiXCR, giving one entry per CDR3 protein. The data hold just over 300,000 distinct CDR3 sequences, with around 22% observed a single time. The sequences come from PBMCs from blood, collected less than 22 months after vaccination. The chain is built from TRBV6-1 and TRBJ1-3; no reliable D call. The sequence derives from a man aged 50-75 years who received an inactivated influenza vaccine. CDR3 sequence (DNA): TGTGCCAGCAGTAAGAACTCTGGAAACACCATATATTTT. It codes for CASSKNSGNTIYF.